The 24 T cell receptor beta chains given below trace back to one sample, sequenced in a study of Ad26.COV2.S vaccination and SARS-CoV-2 variants. Some clones are missing from TCRdb's copy, which holds only in-frame ones; the method was immunoSEQ multiplex PCR. The table lists more than 250,000 clones, more than 75% of them singletons, with more than 2.5% in the top ten. As to treatment: some 19 received Ad26.COV2.S at low or high dose, single or two shots; roughly 5 received placebo; per-sample allocation not given. Collection of the samples took place on day 63 after the first injection of vaccine or placebo. The sequencing here drew on peripheral blood, taken in a trial of Ad26.COV2.S vaccine versus placebo. The receptors were sampled from a person between 18 and 60 years old who received the Ad26.COV2.S COVID-19 vaccine or a placebo.

This clone turned up a few times. The CDR3 region has the DNA TGTGCCAGTAGTATAGACCCGGGATCCCTAAGAAACACTGAAGCTTTCTTT. Translated, it gives CASSIDPGSLRNTEAFF. V gene TRBV19 combines with J gene TRBJ1-1; no reliable D call. The V and J ends lost 0 bases and 2 bases respectively, with 16 bases between them. CDR3 length: 17 amino acids. In germline, CDR1 is LNHDA, CDR2 SQIVND (reference sequence).

The chain joins TRBV6-5 to TRBJ1-1; no clear D gene. This CDR3 is 14 amino acids long. From germline, CDR1 is MNHEY and CDR2 SVGAGI. V shed 0 bases and J shed 4 bases, with 9 bases lying between them. CDR3 sequence: CASSYSTVATEAFF. CDR3 DNA: TGTGCCAGCAGTTACTCCACGGTGGCCACTGAAGCTTTCTTT.

This chain connects TRBV10-3 to TRBJ2-1; D might be TRBD1 (5 bases). V was shortened by 5 bases and J by 1 base, with 12 bases between the two germline ends. CDR1 is ENHRY and CDR2 is SYGVKD in the germline V gene. The CDR3 length is 15 residues. The CDR3 coding sequence is TGTGCCATCAGTCCAGGGCTCGAATCCTACAATGAGCAGTTCTTC. Protein: CAISPGLESYNEQFF.

This sequence joins TRBV7-6 and TRBJ1-2; the D is unclear. Looked up from germline, CDR1 is SGHVS and CDR2 is FNYEAQ. V lost 0 bases, J lost 7 bases, and 9 bases lay in between. This CDR3 is 13 amino acids long. CDR3 sequence reads: CASSLAGRTGYTF. CDR3 nucleotide sequence: TGTGCCAGCAGCTTAGCCGGGAGGACTGGCTACACCTTC. The whole variable domain, filled in from reference TRBV7-6 and TRBJ1-2, reads GAGVSQSPRYKVTKRGQDVALRCDPISGHVSLYWYRQALGQGPEFLTYFNYEAQQDKSGLPNDRFSAERPEGSISTLTIQRTEQRDSAMYRCASSLAGRTGYTFGSGTRLTVV.

The V gene is TRBV19, the J gene TRBJ1-1; 8 positions agree with TRBD1. CDR3 length equals 14 residues. Trimming removed 4 bases from V and 3 bases from J; junction bases left unmatched: 4. Germline V lookup: CDR1 LNHDA, CDR2 SQIVND (reference sequence). DNA for the CDR3: TGTGCCAGTAGTAACCAGGGGGCGTACACTGAAGCTTTCTTT. It specifies CASSNQGAYTEAFF.

This chain uses TRBV5-1 with TRBJ2-7; TRBD2 might be the D (5 bases). The germline V gene encodes CDR1 SGHRS and CDR2 YFSETQ. The CDR3 is 14 residues long. V lost 0 bases to trimming and J lost 6 bases, with 13 bases between them. The CDR3, as DNA: TGCGCCAGCAGCTTGGTTGAGGGAACCCTCGAGCAGTACTTC. Its translation: CASSLVEGTLEQYF.

This clone was observed a handful of times. The conserved phenylalanine or tryptophan is not found at the CDR3 terminus, so this likely reflects a read error. No DNA is shown, since the ends of the CDR3 on it are uncertain; the CDR3 is the one TCRdb lists. The genes are TRBV6-6 and TRBJ2-7; the listed D gene, TRBD2, was not tested against the DNA. The CDR3 adds up to 12 amino acids, both ends counted. Germline CDR1 is MNHNY and CDR2 is SVGAGI (reference sequence). CDR3 sequence: CASSRSGGRPMI.

This rearrangement joins TRBV28 to TRBJ1-5, with D possibly TRBD1 on 6 matching bases. CDR3 length: 14 residues. Germline CDR1 reads MDHEN; CDR2 reads SYDVKM. V lost 6 bases, J lost 6 bases, and 15 bases lay in between. DNA of the CDR3: TGTGCCAGCAGGAGCCCAGGGGTTACTCAGCCCCAGCATTTT. It is translated as CASRSPGVTQPQHF.

The CDR3 DNA reads TGTGCCAGTAGTATGGGCGGGACAACTAACTATGGCTACACCTTC. Translating gives CASSMGGTTNYGYTF. The genes are TRBV19 and TRBJ1-2, with a possible D match to TRBD1 (6 bases). The germline V gene has CDR1 LNHDA and CDR2 SQIVND (reference sequence). The germline V and J ends were trimmed by 3 bases and 0 bases, with 11 bases remaining between them. The CDR3 spans 15 residues.

This clone has only one observation. The chain links TRBV10-3 to TRBJ2-2; TRBD1 matches at 9 bases. The CDR3 has 15 residues. Trimming at V came to 6 bases and at J to 5 bases, leaving 7 bases not matched to a gene. CDR1 and CDR2 from the germline V gene are ENHRY and SYGVKD. The CDR3 loop is CAIRPGQGFTGELFF. The CDR3 bases are TGTGCCATCAGACCGGGACAGGGATTTACCGGGGAGCTGTTTTTT.

This clone was counted once. The chain recombines TRBV5-1 with TRBJ1-5; no reliable D call. The CDR3 is 13 amino acids. Trimming removed 0 bases at V and 7 bases at J, with 8 bases between. Per germline, CDR1 SGHRS and CDR2 YFSETQ. Here the CDR3 reads CASSLDPEQPQHF. Written as DNA, the CDR3 is TGCGCCAGCAGCTTGGACCCGGAACAGCCCCAGCATTTT.

This sequence joins TRBV21-1 and TRBJ2-1; the table assigns TRBD1, which was not confirmed against the DNA. TRBV21-1 is labeled a pseudogene. This CDR3 spans 13 amino acids. The CDR3 here is CASSRGQTNEQFF. Written as DNA, the CDR3 is TGTGCCAGCAGCAGGGGACAGACCAATGAGCAGTTCTTC.

V and J are TRBV7-2 and TRBJ2-7, with TRBD2 matching 7 bases. Germline trimming cut 6 bases from V and 3 bases from J; bases unmatched to any gene: 5. Germline CDR1 is SGHTA and CDR2 is FQGNSA. The CDR3 has 13 residues. The CDR3 here is CASRPGGSYEQYF. The CDR3 DNA reads as TGTGCCAGCAGGCCGGGGGGTAGCTACGAGCAGTACTTC.

This chain uses TRBV23-1 with TRBJ1-5; TRBD1 matches 7 bases. TRBV23-1 belongs to the ORF category, with a function that is uncertain. Trimming took 0 bases from V and 2 from J; bases not matched to a gene: 10. This CDR3 contains 18 residues. The CDR3: CASSQSSGGQGRNQPQHF. Written as DNA, the CDR3 is TGCGCCAGCAGTCAATCGTCAGGGGGTCAGGGACGCAATCAGCCCCAGCATTTT.

J is TRBJ2-7 and V is TRBV18; 8 nucleotides agree with TRBD1. CDR3 length: 18 amino acids. The trim removed 0 bases at V and 7 bases at J, leaving 17 bases unmatched. Germline-derived CDR1 and CDR2 are KGHSH and LQKENI. CDR3 protein: CASSPPRDRGVALREQYF. DNA of the CDR3: TGTGCCAGCTCACCACCCCGAGACAGGGGAGTTGCATTACGGGAGCAGTACTTC.

This clone has at least ten counts. The genes are TRBV4-1 and TRBJ1-4, with D possibly being TRBD1 (6 bases). Per the germline V gene, CDR1 is MGHRA and CDR2 is YSYEKL. The CDR3 consists of 16 residues. Trimming left V 4 bases short and J 8 bases short, with 20 bases between. CDR3 region: CASSRSFGGSGEKLFF. The CDR3 coding sequence is TGCGCCAGCAGCCGAAGTTTTGGGGGCTCGGGGGAAAAACTGTTTTTT.

In DNA, the CDR3 is TGTGCCAGCAGCCAACCGGGACAGGGGGCATACGAGCAGTACTTC. Its protein product is CASSQPGQGAYEQYF. The chain is built from TRBV14 and TRBJ2-7, with 12 bases that match TRBD1. Germline assignment: CDR1 SGHDN and CDR2 FVKESK. The CDR3 loop spans 15 amino acids. Germline trimming cut 2 bases from V and 4 bases from J; bases unmatched to any gene: 3.

The rearrangement uses TRBV6-2 or TRBV6-3 and TRBJ2-2; D is unclear. This CDR3 spans 14 amino acids. V lost 2 bases and J 4 bases, leaving 8 bases between the germline ends. Per the germline V gene, CDR1 is MNHEY and CDR2 is SVGEGT. For the CDR3, the DNA is TGTGCCAGCAGTTACCGGTTGAGCACCGGGGAGCTGTTTTTT. Residues: CASSYRLSTGELFF.

CDR3 loop: CASSRNTEAFF. The CDR3 nucleotides are TGTGCCAGCAGCAGGAACACTGAAGCTTTCTTT. V gene TRBV13 combines with J gene TRBJ1-1; no firm D call. Trimming shortened V by 5 bases and J by 1 base, and 2 bases separated the two germline ends. Germline V CDR1 and CDR2: PRHDT, FYEKMQ (reference sequence). The CDR3 spans 11 residues.

The CDR3 DNA sequence: TGTGCCAGCAGCTTAGATGAGGGCCCGAACACTGAAGCTTTCTTT. Translation gives CASSLDEGPNTEAFF. J is TRBJ1-1 and V is TRBV11-2; D ambiguous. The CDR3 is 15 amino acids. Trimming shortened V by 0 bases and J by 1 base, and 9 bases separated the two germline ends. Germline V gene sequence: CDR1 SGHAT, CDR2 FQNNGV.

A word on this clone: An end of the junction differs from the germline gene, which may be a read error. This rearrangement joins TRBV10-3 to TRBJ2-5; possibly TRBD1 for D (6 bases). The CDR3 contains 14 residues. Germline CDR1 is ENHRY and CDR2 is SYGVKD. The CDR3 region has the DNA TGTGCCATCAGTGAGTCGGACAGCCAAGGGACCCAGTACTTC. Amino acids: CAISESDSQGTQYF.

This chain uses TRBV6-1 with TRBJ1-1; D unclear. Trimming cost V 2 bases and J 0 bases, with 1 base left between them. The germline gives CDR1 MNHNS, CDR2 SASEGT. The CDR3 length is 12 residues. In DNA, the CDR3 is TGTGCCAGCAGTGAATTGAACACTGAAGCTTTCTTT. It codes for CASSELNTEAFF.

V gene TRBV27 combines with J gene TRBJ2-1; D is unclear. CDR1 MNHEY and CDR2 SMNVEV come from the germline V gene (reference sequence). The V end was cut by 6 bases, the J end by 3 bases, with 12 bases between. This CDR3 comprises 14 residues. CDR3 in amino acids: CASSKGSSYNEQFF. CDR3 coding DNA: TGTGCCAGCAGCAAAGGTAGTAGCTACAATGAGCAGTTCTTC.

J is TRBJ1-2 and V is TRBV7-2; no clear D. The CDR3 has 14 residues. Trimming pared 0 bases from V and 2 bases from J, leaving 7 bases between. Germline CDR1 is SGHTA and CDR2 is FQGNSA. Written as DNA, the CDR3 is TGTGCCAGCAGCTTAGCATCGGGGAACTATGGCTACACCTTC. It encodes CASSLASGNYGYTF.